This entry features one T cell receptor beta chain sequence. This clonotype was detected ten times or more. The target of this receptor is not known. There are no base qualities to consult, and no much larger clone falls within one base. The data are from a study of molecular identifiers for immune sequencing clone quantification (dated 2018 in TCRdb). General notes on the study: For a replicate experiment, the RNA from either 20,000 or 100,000 naive CD8 T cells was divided into five aliquots, and four of those aliquots went on to sequencing. The study was a methods study using CD8 T cells to benchmark molecular-identifier clustering-based TCR repertoire sequencing (MIDCIRS) and TCR RNA copy counting.

Here is what the overall study found, with its caveats: When barcode sub-clustering was left out, chimeric consensus sequences inflated TCR diversity, with chimeras reaching as high as 47%. Spiked-in Jurkat TCR RNA equal to a single cell's worth was reported to be detectable even within 1,100,000 naive CD8 T cells. In CMV-specific effector cells, clones with more than 20 RNA copies accounted for over 98% of molecules, whereas in naive cells such clones accounted for under 1%. Modeling estimated around 3.2 recovered TCR RNA copies per cell, compared with roughly 10 by digital PCR, which implies about 30% capture efficiency. Highly expanded clone sizes could be underestimated if identical TCR molecules share a barcode. Naive libraries contained spiked-in Jurkat TCR RNA (more than nine copies' worth), which is not part of the donor repertoire.

Naive CD8 T cell libraries were made from about 21,000 to 970,000 sorted cells using 10%, 30% or 50% of purified RNA. On a BD FACSAria II, naive CD8 T cells were FACS-sorted as CD8+CD4-CCR7+CD45RA+ and collected into RLT Plus buffer. Detection sensitivity was tested by spiking Jurkat RNA equal to ten or so TCR copies' worth into samples containing about 19,000-1,000,000 naive CD8 T cells. CD8 T cells were enriched using RosetteSep CD8+ T Cell Enrichment Cocktail and Ficoll-Paque, and the enriched cells then underwent ACK red cell lysis. The library was obtained by PCR. TCRdb names Illumina HiSeq 4000 as the instrument used. Bulk TCR libraries were prepared as previously described, using TCR primers listed in Table S5. Purification of total RNA was performed with the Qiagen AllPrep DNA/RNA kit. Reads from multiple sequencing runs of the same library were pooled before analysis. The paper's processing steps were these. Reads were retained only if their TCR constant sequence matched exactly, and those retained reads were trimmed to 150 nt and grouped according to their 12-nt molecular barcodes. Reads in each barcode group were sub-clustered using a 15% Levenshtein threshold, and a quality-weighted consensus sequence was built for each RNA molecule. Non-functional sequences were discarded, and so were lower-count sequences lying one edit away from another sequence. Based on fitting two negative binomial distributions, any barcode sub-cluster with under 20% of the maximum read count was discarded. The public reads were reprocessed in TCRdb via fastp at Q25 and MiXCR, keeping in-frame beta chains. Records with the same CDR3 protein are collapsed into one entry carrying the most frequent genes and DNA. The V and J calls and clone size are TCRdb's, not the authors'. The sample table lists 85,000 to 100,000 distinct CDR3 sequences, 20% to 25% of them with a count of one. The ten biggest clones cover 0.8% to 1.2% of the sample.

Material for sequencing was naive CD8+ T cells from blood, with Jurkat cell RNA spiked in. The sample's cell subset or site label is to be understood as: FACS-sorted CD8+CD4-CCR7+CD45RA+ naive T cells. The sequence was collected from a human donor in good health. Some libraries in this study had Jurkat cell RNA spiked in.

The CDR3 reads as follows: CASSFSVSAEAFF. The DNA sequence reads TGTGCCAGCAGCTTTTCTGTGAGCGCTGAAGCTTTCTTT. This receptor chain uses TRBV7-9 and TRBJ1-1; the D gene lacks a confident call. From the germline V gene (reference sequence), CDR1 is SEHNR and CDR2 is FQNEAQ. The germline ends are 11 bases apart after V is trimmed by 3 bases and J by 6 bases. CDR3 length: 13 amino acids, cysteine to phenylalanine. Here the CDR3 DNA is all that survives: 39 bases in frame from base 1.